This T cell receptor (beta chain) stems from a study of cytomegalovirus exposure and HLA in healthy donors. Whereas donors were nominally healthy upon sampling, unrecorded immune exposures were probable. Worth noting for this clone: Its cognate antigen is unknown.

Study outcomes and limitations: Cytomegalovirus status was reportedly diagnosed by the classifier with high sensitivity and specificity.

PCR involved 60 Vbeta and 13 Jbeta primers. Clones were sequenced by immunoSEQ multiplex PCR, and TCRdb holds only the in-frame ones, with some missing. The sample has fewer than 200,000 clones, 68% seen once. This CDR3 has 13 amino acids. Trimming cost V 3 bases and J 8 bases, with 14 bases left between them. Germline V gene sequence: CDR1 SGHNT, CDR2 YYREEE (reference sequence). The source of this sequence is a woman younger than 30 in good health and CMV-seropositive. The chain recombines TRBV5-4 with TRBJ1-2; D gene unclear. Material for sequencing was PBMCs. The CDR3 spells CASSYRGSAGYTF. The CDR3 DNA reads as TGTGCCAGCAGCTATCGAGGGTCCGCCGGCTACACCTTC.